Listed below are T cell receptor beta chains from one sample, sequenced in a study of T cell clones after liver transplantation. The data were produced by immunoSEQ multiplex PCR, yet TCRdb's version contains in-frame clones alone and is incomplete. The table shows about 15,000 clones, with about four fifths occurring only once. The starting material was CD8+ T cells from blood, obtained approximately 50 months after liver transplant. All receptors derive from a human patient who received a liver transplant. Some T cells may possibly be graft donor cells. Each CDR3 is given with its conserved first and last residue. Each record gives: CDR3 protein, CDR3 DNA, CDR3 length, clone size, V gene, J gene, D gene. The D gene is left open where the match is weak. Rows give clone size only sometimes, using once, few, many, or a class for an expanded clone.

CDR3 protein: CASSPMGANEQFF
CDR3 DNA: TGTGCCAGCAGTCCGATGGGAGCGAATGAGCAGTTCTTC
CDR3 length: 13
clone size: NA
V gene: TRBV6-6
J gene: TRBJ2-1
D gene: NA

CDR3 protein: CASSSFRDSIRGYTF
CDR3 DNA: TGTGCCAGCAGCAGCTTCCGGGACAGCATTCGAGGCTACACCTTC
CDR3 length: 15
clone size: few
V gene: TRBV5-7
J gene: TRBJ1-2
D gene: TRBD1

CDR3 protein: CASSLTQGVREQYF
CDR3 DNA: TGTGCCAGCAGCTTAACACAGGGAGTCCGGGAGCAGTACTTC
CDR3 length: 14
clone size: once
V gene: TRBV4-2
J gene: TRBJ2-7
D gene: NA

CDR3 protein: CASSPNYEQYF
CDR3 DNA: TGTGCCAGCAGTCCCAACTACGAGCAGTACTTC
CDR3 length: 11
clone size: NA
V gene: TRBV28
J gene: TRBJ2-7
D gene: NA

CDR3 protein: CASSLAEWEKLFF
CDR3 DNA: TGTGCCAGCAGCTTAGCGGAATGGGAAAAACTGTTTTTT
CDR3 length: 13
clone size: NA
V gene: TRBV7-9
J gene: TRBJ1-4
D gene: NA

CDR3 protein: CASSLPRAGVYNEQFF
CDR3 DNA: TGTGCCAGCAGTCTACCCCGGGCAGGGGTCTACAATGAGCAGTTCTTC
CDR3 length: 16
clone size: NA
V gene: TRBV7-9
J gene: TRBJ2-1
D gene: NA

CDR3 protein: CASSYPTGVTEAFF
CDR3 DNA: TGTGCCAGCAGTTACCCGACAGGGGTCACTGAAGCTTTCTTT
CDR3 length: 14
clone size: NA
V gene: TRBV6-6
J gene: TRBJ1-1
D gene: TRBD1

CDR3 protein: CASSEDIRKDQPQHF
CDR3 DNA: TGTGCCAGCAGTGAAGACATACGTAAGGATCAGCCCCAGCATTTT
CDR3 length: 15
clone size: NA
V gene: TRBV6-1
J gene: TRBJ1-5
D gene: NA

CDR3 protein: CASNRGLAHTDTQYF
CDR3 DNA: TGTGCCAGCAATCGGGGACTAGCGCACACAGATACGCAGTATTTT
CDR3 length: 15
clone size: once
V gene: TRBV28
J gene: TRBJ2-3
D gene: TRBD2

CDR3 protein: CASSLGGQRVSSYEQYF
CDR3 DNA: TGCGCCAGCAGCTTGGGTGGACAGCGGGTAAGCTCCTACGAGCAGTACTTC
CDR3 length: 17
clone size: NA
V gene: TRBV5-1
J gene: TRBJ2-7
D gene: NA

CDR3 protein: CASSPPVGDRGPLASSYTF
CDR3 DNA: TGTGCCAGCAGCCCCCCCGTTGGGGACAGGGGCCCTCTCGCCTCCTCCTACACCTTC
CDR3 length: 19
clone size: NA
V gene: TRBV5-4
J gene: TRBJ1-2
D gene: TRBD1

CDR3 protein: CASSLEAGAGGNTIYF
CDR3 DNA: TGTGCCAGCAGCTTAGAGGCGGGGGCAGGAGGAAACACCATATATTTT
CDR3 length: 16
clone size: few
V gene: TRBV7-9
J gene: TRBJ1-3
D gene: NA

CDR3 protein: CASSGYSGGASDTQYF
CDR3 DNA: TGTGCCAGCAGCGGGTATAGCGGGGGGGCCTCAGATACGCAGTATTTT
CDR3 length: 16
clone size: NA
V gene: TRBV9
J gene: TRBJ2-3
D gene: TRBD2

CDR3 protein: CASSPGTGEAQPQHF
CDR3 DNA: TGTGCCAGCAGCCCGGGGACAGGAGAGGCTCAGCCCCAGCATTTT
CDR3 length: 15
clone size: few
V gene: TRBV5-4
J gene: TRBJ1-5
D gene: TRBD1

CDR3 protein: CSVSTGGWTEAFF
CDR3 DNA: TGCAGCGTCTCGACAGGGGGATGGACTGAAGCTTTCTTT
CDR3 length: 13
clone size: NA
V gene: TRBV29-1
J gene: TRBJ1-1
D gene: TRBD1

CDR3 protein: CASSPAPNPGYRLETQYF
CDR3 DNA: TGTGCCAGCTCACCAGCGCCTAACCCAGGCTACCGTCTGGAGACCCAGTACTTC
CDR3 length: 18
clone size: NA
V gene: TRBV18
J gene: TRBJ2-5
D gene: NA

CDR3 protein: CASSDRDRGYEQYF
CDR3 DNA: TGCGCCAGCAGCGACCGGGACAGGGGATACGAGCAGTACTTC
CDR3 length: 14
clone size: NA
V gene: TRBV5-1
J gene: TRBJ2-7
D gene: TRBD1

CDR3 protein: CASSAFPRESDRKLFF
CDR3 DNA: TGTGCCAGCAGCGCATTCCCGAGGGAGAGCGATCGAAAACTGTTTTTT
CDR3 length: 16
clone size: NA
V gene: TRBV7-8
J gene: TRBJ1-4
D gene: NA

CDR3 protein: CASSLTRGQSKYQETQYF
CDR3 DNA: TGTGCCAGCAGCTTAACGCGGGGGCAGTCAAAGTACCAAGAGACCCAGTACTTC
CDR3 length: 18
clone size: NA
V gene: TRBV7-3
J gene: TRBJ2-5
D gene: NA

CDR3 protein: CASSVGTSGREGDTQYF
CDR3 DNA: TGTGCCAGCAGCGTCGGGACTAGCGGGAGAGAGGGGGATACGCAGTATTTT
CDR3 length: 17
clone size: NA
V gene: TRBV7-3
J gene: TRBJ2-3
D gene: TRBD2

CDR3 protein: CASSAYRVYEQYF
CDR3 DNA: TGTGCCAGCAGCGCCTACAGGGTCTACGAGCAGTACTTC
CDR3 length: 13
clone size: few
V gene: TRBV7-9
J gene: TRBJ2-7
D gene: NA

CDR3 protein: CASSWVLAQETQYF
CDR3 DNA: TGCGCCAGCAGCTGGGTACTAGCTCAAGAGACCCAGTACTTC
CDR3 length: 14
clone size: NA
V gene: TRBV5-1
J gene: TRBJ2-5
D gene: NA

CDR3 protein: CASSSDSYEQYF
CDR3 DNA: TGTGCCAGCAGCTCGGACAGCTACGAGCAGTACTTC
CDR3 length: 12
clone size: few
V gene: TRBV11-2
J gene: TRBJ2-7
D gene: NA

CDR3 protein: CASSLSPPTAMANEQFF
CDR3 DNA: TGTGCCAGCAGTTTATCCCCACCGACAGCAATGGCCAATGAGCAGTTCTTC
CDR3 length: 17
clone size: NA
V gene: TRBV27
J gene: TRBJ2-1
D gene: NA

CDR3 protein: CASSPTGNTIYF
CDR3 DNA: TGTGCCAGCAGCCCCACTGGAAACACCATATATTTT
CDR3 length: 12
clone size: NA
V gene: TRBV7-9
J gene: TRBJ1-3
D gene: NA

CDR3 protein: CASGLVRRNYGYTF
CDR3 DNA: TGTGCTAGTGGTTTGGTACGGAGGAACTATGGCTACACCTTC
CDR3 length: 14
clone size: NA
V gene: TRBV12-5
J gene: TRBJ1-2
D gene: NA

CDR3 protein: CASSYGAGGQVEQFF
CDR3 DNA: TGTGCCAGCAGTTACGGGGCAGGGGGACAGGTTGAGCAGTTCTTC
CDR3 length: 15
clone size: NA
V gene: TRBV6-5
J gene: TRBJ2-1
D gene: TRBD1

CDR3 protein: CAISESIRMDLSYNEQFF
CDR3 DNA: TGTGCCATCAGTGAGTCGATTAGAATGGACTTATCCTACAATGAGCAGTTCTTC
CDR3 length: 18
clone size: NA
V gene: TRBV10-3
J gene: TRBJ2-1
D gene: NA

CDR3 protein: CASSLRDRASYEQYF
CDR3 DNA: TGTGCCAGCAGCTTAAGGGACAGGGCCTCCTACGAGCAGTACTTC
CDR3 length: 15
clone size: NA
V gene: TRBV7-8
J gene: TRBJ2-7
D gene: TRBD1

CDR3 protein: CASTQLADYNEQFF
CDR3 DNA: TGTGCCAGCACCCAACTAGCGGACTACAATGAGCAGTTCTTC
CDR3 length: 14
clone size: NA
V gene: TRBV27
J gene: TRBJ2-1
D gene: TRBD2

CDR3 protein: CASNDAGGTGELFF
CDR3 DNA: TGTGCCAGCAATGACGCAGGGGGGACCGGGGAGCTGTTTTTT
CDR3 length: 14
clone size: NA
V gene: TRBV6-1
J gene: TRBJ2-2
D gene: NA

CDR3 protein: CASSQASDRPSYEQYF
CDR3 DNA: TGCGCCAGCAGCCAGGCCTCTGACAGGCCGTCCTACGAGCAGTACTTC
CDR3 length: 16
clone size: NA
V gene: TRBV4-1
J gene: TRBJ2-7
D gene: NA

CDR3 protein: CASSLGISRSYEQYF
CDR3 DNA: TGTGCCAGCAGTTTAGGGATTTCCCGCTCCTACGAGCAGTACTTC
CDR3 length: 15
clone size: once
V gene: TRBV27
J gene: TRBJ2-7
D gene: NA

CDR3 protein: CASRPGSYNEQFF
CDR3 DNA: TGTGCCAGCCGTCCGGGATCCTACAATGAGCAGTTCTTC
CDR3 length: 13
clone size: NA
V gene: TRBV11-1
J gene: TRBJ2-1
D gene: NA

CDR3 protein: CASSLVGGGVYEQYF
CDR3 DNA: TGTGCCAGCAGTTTAGTGGGGGGCGGAGTCTACGAGCAGTACTTC
CDR3 length: 15
clone size: NA
V gene: TRBV27
J gene: TRBJ2-7
D gene: NA

CDR3 protein: CASSLETGISYNEQFF
CDR3 DNA: TGTGCCAGCAGCCTTGAGACAGGAATCTCCTACAATGAGCAGTTCTTC
CDR3 length: 16
clone size: NA
V gene: TRBV5-6
J gene: TRBJ2-1
D gene: NA

CDR3 protein: CASSPPSGRAVDEQFF
CDR3 DNA: TGCGCCAGCAGCCCCCCTAGCGGGAGGGCCGTGGATGAGCAGTTCTTC
CDR3 length: 16
clone size: NA
V gene: TRBV5-1
J gene: TRBJ2-1
D gene: TRBD2

CDR3 protein: CASNPPGHYTDTQYF
CDR3 DNA: TGTGCCAGCAACCCCCCGGGCCACTACACAGATACGCAGTATTTT
CDR3 length: 15
clone size: NA
V gene: TRBV27
J gene: TRBJ2-3
D gene: NA

CDR3 protein: CARTTRYSNQPQHF
CDR3 DNA: TGCGCCAGGACGACCCGATATAGCAATCAGCCCCAGCATTTT
CDR3 length: 14
clone size: once
V gene: TRBV10-1
J gene: TRBJ1-5
D gene: NA

CDR3 protein: CASSLGQNTEAFF
CDR3 DNA: TGTGCCAGCAGCTTGGGACAGAACACTGAAGCTTTCTTT
CDR3 length: 13
clone size: NA
V gene: TRBV7-6
J gene: TRBJ1-1
D gene: NA

CDR3 protein: CASNQGAAGEDTQYF
CDR3 DNA: TGTGCCAGCAATCAAGGAGCCGCGGGAGAAGATACGCAGTATTTT
CDR3 length: 15
clone size: NA
V gene: TRBV28
J gene: TRBJ2-3
D gene: TRBD2

CDR3 protein: CASSVAPGANYGYTF
CDR3 DNA: TGTGCCAGCAGCGTAGCCCCCGGGGCTAACTATGGCTACACCTTC
CDR3 length: 15
clone size: few
V gene: TRBV9
J gene: TRBJ1-2
D gene: NA

CDR3 protein: CASHLWGNEKLFF
CDR3 DNA: TGTGCCAGCCATCTCTGGGGTAATGAAAAACTGTTTTTT
CDR3 length: 13
clone size: once
V gene: TRBV2
J gene: TRBJ1-4
D gene: NA

CDR3 protein: CATHRDGAYEQYF
CDR3 DNA: TGTGCCACTCACCGGGACGGTGCCTACGAGCAGTACTTC
CDR3 length: 13
clone size: NA
V gene: TRBV28
J gene: TRBJ2-7
D gene: NA

CDR3 protein: CATLHASQDPNTEAFF
CDR3 DNA: TGTGCCACCCTCCACGCCTCACAGGACCCGAACACTGAAGCTTTCTTT
CDR3 length: 16
clone size: NA
V gene: TRBV19
J gene: TRBJ1-1
D gene: NA

CDR3 protein: CASSLGTGNQPQHF
CDR3 DNA: TGTGCCAGCAGCTTAGGGACAGGGAATCAGCCCCAGCATTTT
CDR3 length: 14
clone size: NA
V gene: TRBV7-2
J gene: TRBJ1-5
D gene: TRBD1

CDR3 protein: CASSSIGLAATYEQYF
CDR3 DNA: TGTGCCAGCAGCTCGATTGGACTAGCGGCAACCTACGAGCAGTACTTC
CDR3 length: 16
clone size: NA
V gene: TRBV7-6
J gene: TRBJ2-7
D gene: TRBD2

CDR3 protein: CASSFDRVNYEQYF
CDR3 DNA: TGTGCCAGCAGTTTTGACAGGGTGAACTACGAGCAGTACTTC
CDR3 length: 14
clone size: NA
V gene: TRBV27
J gene: TRBJ2-7
D gene: TRBD1

CDR3 protein: CASSQEGVGNSPLHF
CDR3 DNA: TGTGCCAGCAGCCAAGAAGGGGTAGGGAATTCACCCCTCCACTTT
CDR3 length: 15
clone size: NA
V gene: TRBV14
J gene: TRBJ1-6
D gene: NA

CDR3 protein: CASSAQGWEAFF
CDR3 DNA: TGTGCCAGCAGTGCACAGGGTTGGGAAGCTTTCTTT
CDR3 length: 12
clone size: NA
V gene: TRBV25-1
J gene: TRBJ1-1
D gene: NA

CDR3 protein: CASSSQTSGGYNEQFF
CDR3 DNA: TGTGCCAGCAGCTCCCAGACTAGCGGGGGATACAATGAGCAGTTCTTC
CDR3 length: 16
clone size: NA
V gene: TRBV7-6
J gene: TRBJ2-1
D gene: TRBD2

CDR3 protein: CASSSDRGDETQYF
CDR3 DNA: TGTGCCAGCAGTTCGGACAGGGGCGATGAGACCCAGTACTTC
CDR3 length: 14
clone size: NA
V gene: TRBV6-5
J gene: TRBJ2-5
D gene: TRBD1

CDR3 protein: CASSLMGTSGETQYF
CDR3 DNA: TGTGCCAGCAGTTTAATGGGGACCTCCGGGGAGACCCAGTACTTC
CDR3 length: 15
clone size: NA
V gene: TRBV27
J gene: TRBJ2-5
D gene: NA

CDR3 protein: CASSSTVTYNSPLHF
CDR3 DNA: TGTGCCAGCAGTTCGACAGTGACCTATAATTCACCCCTCCACTTT
CDR3 length: 15
clone size: NA
V gene: TRBV6-5
J gene: TRBJ1-6
D gene: NA

CDR3 protein: CASSQQTLYTEAFF
CDR3 DNA: TGCGCCAGCAGCCAACAGACCTTATACACTGAAGCTTTCTTT
CDR3 length: 14
clone size: NA
V gene: TRBV4-1
J gene: TRBJ1-1
D gene: NA

CDR3 protein: CASSEEDTTYEQYF
CDR3 DNA: TGTGCCAGCAGTGAGGAGGACACAACCTACGAGCAGTACTTC
CDR3 length: 14
clone size: once
V gene: TRBV6-1
J gene: TRBJ2-7
D gene: NA

CDR3 protein: CASSSGSYEQYF
CDR3 DNA: TGTGCCAGCAGTTCTGGGTCCTACGAGCAGTACTTC
CDR3 length: 12
clone size: NA
V gene: TRBV6-5
J gene: TRBJ2-7
D gene: NA

CDR3 protein: CASSGASEPGNEQFF
CDR3 DNA: TGTGCCAGCAGCGGCGCTAGCGAGCCGGGCAATGAGCAGTTCTTC
CDR3 length: 15
clone size: NA
V gene: TRBV9
J gene: TRBJ2-1
D gene: NA

CDR3 protein: CSASGGASNEQFF
CDR3 DNA: TGCAGCGCAAGCGGGGGGGCGAGCAATGAGCAGTTCTTC
CDR3 length: 13
clone size: medium-sized
V gene: TRBV29-1
J gene: TRBJ2-1
D gene: TRBD2

CDR3 protein: CASSWAGVGGHQPQHF
CDR3 DNA: TGTGCCAGCAGTTGGGCAGGGGTGGGGGGCCATCAGCCCCAGCATTTT
CDR3 length: 16
clone size: few
V gene: TRBV27
J gene: TRBJ1-5
D gene: NA